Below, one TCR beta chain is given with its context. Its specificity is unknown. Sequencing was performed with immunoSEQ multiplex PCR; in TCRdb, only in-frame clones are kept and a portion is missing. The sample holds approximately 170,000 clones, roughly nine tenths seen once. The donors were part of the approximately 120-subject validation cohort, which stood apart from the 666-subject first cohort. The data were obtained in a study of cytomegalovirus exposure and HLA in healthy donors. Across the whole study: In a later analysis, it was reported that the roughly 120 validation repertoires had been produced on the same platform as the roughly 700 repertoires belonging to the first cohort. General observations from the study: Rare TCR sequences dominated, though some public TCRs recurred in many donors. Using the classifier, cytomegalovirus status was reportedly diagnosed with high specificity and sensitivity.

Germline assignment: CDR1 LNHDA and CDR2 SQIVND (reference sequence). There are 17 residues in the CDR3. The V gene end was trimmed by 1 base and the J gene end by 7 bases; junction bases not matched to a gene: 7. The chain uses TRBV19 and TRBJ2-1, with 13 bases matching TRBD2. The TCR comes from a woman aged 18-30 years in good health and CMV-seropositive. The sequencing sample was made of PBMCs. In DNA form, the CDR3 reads TGTGCCAGTAGTATAGGGACTAGCGGGGGAGGCAGGAATGAGCAGTTCTTC. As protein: CASSIGTSGGGRNEQFF.